Listed below are T cell receptor beta chains from one sample, sequenced in a study of T and B cells in COVID-19 patients. TCRdb reprocessed the multiplex PCR reads via MiXCR and lists one record per CDR3 protein. The sample carries about 15,000 distinct CDR3 sequences, about 29% recorded once. Sequenced sample: blood. These TCRs come from a human donor who had recovered from COVID-19. Each CDR3 is given with its conserved first and last residue. Each record gives: V gene, J gene, CDR3 protein.

V: TRBV20-1; J: TRBJ1-6; CDR3: CSAPGEPYNSPLHF
V: TRBV29-1; J: TRBJ2-7; CDR3: CSVEDLKTGGNYEQYF
V: TRBV6-6; J: TRBJ2-4; CDR3: CASTIRPGRNIQYF
V: TRBV13; J: TRBJ2-7; CDR3: CASGGGRSHEQYF
V: TRBV19; J: TRBJ2-2; CDR3: CASSTRTGRESGELFF
V: TRBV6-2/TRBV6-3; J: TRBJ1-1; CDR3: CASSYLAAGEAFF
V: TRBV19; J: TRBJ2-1; CDR3: CASTPGLVLF
V: TRBV5-4; J: TRBJ2-7; CDR3: CASSLGFQSSYEQYF
V: TRBV19; J: TRBJ1-2; CDR3: CASSHQGGSFYGYTF
V: TRBV18; J: TRBJ1-1; CDR3: CATSRDGGAEAFF
V: TRBV12-3/TRBV12-4; J: TRBJ1-1; CDR3: CASSPLRGLSEAFF
V: TRBV18; J: TRBJ1-4; CDR3: CASSPRTGIEEKLFF
V: TRBV10-3; J: TRBJ2-1; CDR3: CASSPRGVGDYNEQFF
V: TRBV5-6; J: TRBJ2-3; CDR3: CASSFGLAGVETQYF
V: TRBV6-4; J: TRBJ2-5; CDR3: CASSVQQGPGETQYF
V: TRBV18; J: TRBJ1-5; CDR3: CASSPGNQPQHF
V: TRBV18; J: TRBJ1-3; CDR3: CASSPLTSSGNTIYF
V: TRBV20-1; J: TRBJ1-2; CDR3: CSAFGTDYGYTF
V: TRBV7-2; J: TRBJ2-7; CDR3: CASSPGATIRGHEQYF
V: TRBV5-4; J: TRBJ2-2; CDR3: CASSLGRGAGELFF
V: TRBV30; J: TRBJ2-1; CDR3: CAWSERLVWNEQFF